The clone carrying this T cell receptor beta chain was counted only a few times. The data were taken from a study of T-cell reconstitution after alpha-beta-depleted transplantation in children. Germline V CDR1 and CDR2: GTSNPN, SVGIG (reference sequence). The CDR3 is made up of 16 amino acids. The V end was cut by 2 bases, the J end by 8 bases, with 24 bases between. Unique molecular identifiers were used in preparing the TCRbeta library. MiXCR was run by TCRdb on the PCR reads, yielding one entry per CDR3 protein. The sample shows about 610,000 distinct CDR3 sequences, roughly 10% of them seen only once.

V is TRBV30 and J is TRBJ1-1; D is possibly TRBD1 (6 bases). The sequences come from PBMCs from the stem cell graft donor, collected from the stem cell graft. The receptor's source is a human donor who donated a stem cell graft to a child with acute myeloid leukemia. CDR3 DNA: TGTGCCTGGAGTTATTTTACTCCCCAGGTAGGGGGAGAAGCTTTCTTT. Its protein is CAWSYFTPQVGGEAFF.